A selection of T cell receptor beta chains follows, all from one sample in a study of blood T cell repertoires in COVID-19. TCRdb's copy holds only in-frame clones and misses some; the assay was immunoSEQ multiplex PCR. The sample carries some 35,000 clones, about 88% recorded once. The sequenced sample was peripheral blood. The source of these receptors is a man aged 65 to 79 with acute or convalescent COVID-19. CDR3s include the opening cysteine and the closing phenylalanine or tryptophan. The order of the fields is D gene, clone size, V gene, J gene, CDR3 DNA, CDR3 protein. A D gene is named only where the DNA matches it firmly. Rows may omit the clone size; those that give it use once, few, many or a size class.

TRBD2	-	TRBV5-4	TRBJ2-3	TGTGCCAGCAGCCCCGGGACTAGCGGCACAGATACGCAGTATTTT	CASSPGTSGTDTQYF
-	-	TRBV11-2	TRBJ2-5	TGTGCCACTCGACAGGACTGGGGGACCCAGTACTTC	CATRQDWGTQYF
-	-	TRBV25-1	TRBJ1-2	TGTGCCAGCAGTGAATCCATAGTTGGCTACACCTTC	CASSESIVGYTF
-	-	TRBV7-3	TRBJ1-1	TGTGCCAGCAGCCTACAGGGAAACACTGAAGCTTTCTTT	CASSLQGNTEAFF
TRBD1	-	TRBV5-1	TRBJ1-4	TGCGCCAGCAGCCTCGGACAGGGGTCGGAAAAACTGTTTTTT	CASSLGQGSEKLFF
TRBD1	-	TRBV6-4	TRBJ1-2	TGTGCCAGCAAACCTTCTCAGGGGGAAAACTATGGCTACACCTTC	CASKPSQGENYGYTF
TRBD2	-	TRBV3-1/TRBV3-2	TRBJ2-3	TGTGCCAGCAGCCAACCAGCACTAGCGGGAGGACCAGATACGCAGTATTTT	CASSQPALAGGPDTQYF
TRBD1	-	TRBV5-1	TRBJ1-6	TGCGCCGGCGGGACAGGGAATTCACCCCTCCACTTT	CAGGTGNSPLHF
TRBD1	-	TRBV14	TRBJ1-5	TGTGCCAGCAGCCAAACAGGGGGCGTGCATCAGCCCCAGCATTTT	CASSQTGGVHQPQHF
TRBD1	-	TRBV19	TRBJ2-1	TGTGCCTCTGGCCTAGGACAGGGCCTACAAAGTGAGCAGTTCTTC	CASGLGQGLQSEQFF
TRBD2	-	TRBV28	TRBJ2-2	TGTGCCAGCAGTTTACGGGAGGTAATCGGGGAGCTGTTTTTT	CASSLREVIGELFF
-	-	TRBV5-6	TRBJ1-5	TGTGCCAGCAGCTTCGGGAATAGCAATCAGCCCCAGCATTTT	CASSFGNSNQPQHF
TRBD1	-	TRBV7-3	TRBJ2-3	TGTGCCAGCAGCTCCCCGGGACAGGGGGCAGATACGCAGTATTTT	CASSSPGQGADTQYF
-	-	TRBV3-1/TRBV3-2	TRBJ2-7	TGTGCCAGCAGCCAAGCCCAAACCTACGAGCAGTACTTC	CASSQAQTYEQYF
-	once	TRBV3-1/TRBV3-2	TRBJ1-1	TGTGCCAGCAGCCTGGCTCTAGGCACTGAAGCTTTCTTT	CASSLALGTEAFF
TRBD1	-	TRBV6-5	TRBJ1-1	TGTGCCAGCAGTTATGCAGGGGGCACTGAAGCTTTCTTT	CASSYAGGTEAFF
-	-	TRBV9	TRBJ2-1	TGTGCCAGCAGCGTTGGCCCACAATACAACAATGAGCAGTTCTTC	CASSVGPQYNNEQFF
TRBD1	-	TRBV27	TRBJ1-2	TGTGCCAGCACCCCGGGACAGAACCCTTGGAACTATGGCTACACCTTC	CASTPGQNPWNYGYTF
-	few	TRBV28	TRBJ1-5	TGTGCCAGCAGTTTAGGTGGCCGCCTTGGTCAGCCCCAGCATTTT	CASSLGGRLGQPQHF
TRBD1	-	TRBV24-1	TRBJ1-5	TGTGCCACCAGTGATTTAAGGGGACAGGGCCCTTATAGCAATCAGCCCCAGCATTTT	CATSDLRGQGPYSNQPQHF
-	-	TRBV9	TRBJ1-2	TGTGCCAGCAGCCCCCGGTGGGGGGGCGTATATGGCTACACCTTC	CASSPRWGGVYGYTF
TRBD2	-	TRBV29-1	TRBJ2-5	TGCAGCGTTGATGGGGGCGTAGCGGGAGGGCTGTCGACCCAGTACTTC	CSVDGGVAGGLSTQYF
-	-	TRBV5-8	TRBJ2-5	TGTGCCAGCAGCTTGGAGCAGGGTCAAGAGACCCAGTACTTC	CASSLEQGQETQYF
-	-	TRBV9	TRBJ2-3	TGTGCCAGCAGCGTAGCATCGGTCTCCACCGCAGATACGCAGTATTTT	CASSVASVSTADTQYF
-	-	TRBV3-1/TRBV3-2	TRBJ1-1	TGTGCCAGCAGCCAAGGGGGGGGAAACACTGAAGCTTTCTTT	CASSQGGGNTEAFF
-	-	TRBV19	TRBJ2-7	TGTGCCAGTAGTATAGATCAGGGTTACGAGCAGTACTTC	CASSIDQGYEQYF
-	-	TRBV7-8	TRBJ1-3	TGTGCCAGCAGCTTAGATTTACGGGGAAACACCATATATTTT	CASSLDLRGNTIYF
TRBD1	-	TRBV20-1	TRBJ1-5	TGCAGTGCTAGTTTACAGGGGGCGAGGGATCAGCCCCAGCATTTT	CSASLQGARDQPQHF
TRBD1	-	TRBV9	TRBJ2-7	TGTGCCAGCAGCCCTGACAGGGACGAGCAGTACTTC	CASSPDRDEQYF
TRBD1	-	TRBV19	TRBJ2-2	TGTGCCAGTAGGACAGGGGGCGCGAACACCGGGGAGCTGTTTTTT	CASRTGGANTGELFF
-	-	TRBV7-8	TRBJ1-1	TGTGCCAGCAGCTTAGTCCACACAGGAAACACTGAAGCTTTCTTT	CASSLVHTGNTEAFF
-	-	TRBV5-1	TRBJ1-2	TGCGCCAGCAGCCGACTACAGGGAAACTATGGCTACACCTTC	CASSRLQGNYGYTF
-	-	TRBV5-6	TRBJ1-2	TGTGCCAGCAGCTTGCGCCAGTATGGCTACACCTTC	CASSLRQYGYTF
-	-	TRBV10-2	TRBJ1-2	TGCGCCAGCAGTGAGGGCATTGATTACTATGGCTACACCTTC	CASSEGIDYYGYTF
-	once	TRBV29-1	TRBJ2-7	TGCAGCGTCACAGGGCTCTTGGACGAGCAGTACTTC	CSVTGLLDEQYF
TRBD1	-	TRBV3-1/TRBV3-2	TRBJ1-3	TGTGCCAGCAGCCAGGACAGGGTGCCGGGGAACACCATATATTTT	CASSQDRVPGNTIYF
TRBD1	-	TRBV6-6	TRBJ2-7	TGTGCCAGCAGTTACGGGACAGGCTACGAGCAGTACTTC	CASSYGTGYEQYF
-	-	TRBV7-3	TRBJ1-4	TGTGCCAGCAGCTTAACTCCCGGTGAAAAACTGTTTTTT	CASSLTPGEKLFF
-	-	TRBV20-1	TRBJ1-2	TGCAGTGTATCAGGGTATGGCTACACCTTC	CSVSGYGYTF
TRBD1	-	TRBV29-1	TRBJ1-2	TGCAGCGTTGAAGTAGGACAGGGGGCCAATGGCTACACCTTC	CSVEVGQGANGYTF
TRBD2	-	TRBV9	TRBJ2-3	TGTGCCAGCAGCGGACGGGACTACAACACAGATACGCAGTATTTT	CASSGRDYNTDTQYF
TRBD1	-	TRBV5-1	TRBJ1-2	TGCGCCAGCAGCCTGGGGACAGCTAACTATGGCTACACCTTC	CASSLGTANYGYTF
TRBD1	-	TRBV29-1	TRBJ1-2	TGCACCAGAGGACAGGAGAGAACATGCTACACCTTC	CTRGQERTCYTF
TRBD1	once	TRBV5-1	TRBJ2-5	TGCGCCAGCAGCGTCAATACAGGGGGGCAAGAGACCCAGTACTTC	CASSVNTGGQETQYF
-	-	TRBV19	TRBJ1-5	TGTGCCAGTAGTATAGGGGGCCCAAATCAGCCCCAGCATTTT	CASSIGGPNQPQHF
TRBD1	-	TRBV5-1	TRBJ1-1	TGCGCCAGCACCCCATCGGACAGGCCGAACACTGAAGCTTTCTTT	CASTPSDRPNTEAFF
-	-	TRBV20-1	TRBJ1-2	TGCAGTGCTAGAGATATGAGGGTTTCCACCTTC	CSARDMRVSTF
TRBD1	-	TRBV7-2	TRBJ2-7	TGTGCCAGCAGCTTAGTGGGACAGGGGGCGGTCGAGCAGTACTTC	CASSLVGQGAVEQYF
-	-	TRBV5-4	TRBJ1-3	TGTGCCAGCAGTTTATCAGGGGCCGGAAACACCATATATTTT	CASSLSGAGNTIYF
-	-	TRBV4-1	TRBJ2-7	TGCGCCAGCAGCCAAGGTCCCCCAGGGGACCTCTACGAGCAGTACTTC	CASSQGPPGDLYEQYF
TRBD1	-	TRBV27	TRBJ1-1	TGTGCCAGCAGTATATCAGGGGGAAGAAGGGACACTGAAGCTTTCTTT	CASSISGGRRDTEAFF
-	-	TRBV27	TRBJ1-6	TGTGCCAGCAAGGGGAGGCAGGGAGGGTCACCCCTCCACTTT	CASKGRQGGSPLHF
TRBD1	few	TRBV5-6	TRBJ1-1	TGTGCCAGCAGCTTGGCCAGGACAGGGAACACTGAAGCTTTCTTT	CASSLARTGNTEAFF
TRBD2	-	TRBV7-9	TRBJ2-3	TGTGCCAGCAGCCCCCGGACTAGCAAGGACACGCAGTATTTT	CASSPRTSKDTQYF